Below, one T cell receptor (beta chain) is given with its context. Its antigen remains unknown. V lost 0 bases and J lost 8; bases outside the gene matches: 10. The CDR3 consists of 16 residues. CDR1 and CDR2 from the germline V gene are SGHRS and YFSETQ. At a deep level, the assay was run. The assay was immunoSEQ multiplex PCR, and TCRdb's table has in-frame clones only and misses some. Among 1.4 million to 1.5 million clones listed, around 97% were seen once. This sample is drawn from a study of shared clonotypes between healthy human individuals. Findings and limits, study-wide: Sampling used blood alone; tissue repertoires probably differ.

This TCR derives from a man aged 25 to 40 in good health. This chain links TRBV5-1 with TRBJ2-1; 8 bases match TRBD2. The specimen sequenced was naive CD4+ T cells sorted from blood. Subset denoted: CD45RA+ positively selected. CDR3: CASSLDTSGLRYEQFF. CDR3 bases: TGCGCCAGCAGCTTGGATACTAGCGGCCTACGGTATGAGCAGTTCTTC.